These T cell receptor beta chains were read from a single sample in a study of CD8+ T cells in alopecia areata. The table came from immunoSEQ multiplex PCR; TCRdb's copy has only in-frame clones and leaves some out. This sample has about 180,000 clones, with about 55% found just once. This sample comprised CD8+ T cells sorted from blood, obtained at week 24, from a patient treated with tofacitinib. The receptors were gathered from a human donor with alopecia areata. Each CDR3 is given with its conserved first and last residue. Fields, in order: clone size, V gene, J gene, D gene, CDR3 length, CDR3 DNA, CDR3 protein. A D gene is named only where the DNA matches it firmly. Size is stated for part of the rows, as once, few or many counts, or as a class when the clone is expanded.

.	TRBV15	TRBJ1-2	.	15	TGTGCCACCAGCAGAGGGGAAGGAGAGATCTATGGCTACACCTTC	CATSRGEGEIYGYTF
.	TRBV5-1	TRBJ2-5	.	18	TGCGCCAGCAGCCTTGGACAGGTGACTAGTCTGTACCAAGAGACCCAGTACTTC	CASSLGQVTSLYQETQYF
once	TRBV6-4	TRBJ1-1	.	13	TGTGCCAGCAGTGACTCCCGTGGTACTGAAGCTTTCTTT	CASSDSRGTEAFF
few	TRBV23-1	TRBJ2-5	TRBD1	17	TGCGCCAGCAGTTCGGGACAGGGGGCGCCAATCCAAGAGACCCAGTACTTC	CASSSGQGAPIQETQYF
.	TRBV19	TRBJ2-5	.	13	TGTGCCAGTAGTATTGGGGGAGGTGAGACCCAGTACTTC	CASSIGGGETQYF
few	TRBV14	TRBJ2-2	TRBD2	15	TGTGCCAGCAGCCAAGCGGGGGGGCTGGCCGGGGAGCTGTTTTTT	CASSQAGGLAGELFF
few	TRBV14	TRBJ2-1	TRBD1	17	TGTGCCAGCAGCCAAGAACGAATACGGGACAGGTCCGATGAGCAGTTCTTC	CASSQERIRDRSDEQFF
many	TRBV6-5	TRBJ1-4	TRBD1	12	TGTGCCAGCAGCTGGACAGGTGAAAAACTGTTTTTT	CASSWTGEKLFF
.	TRBV13	TRBJ1-1	.	14	TGTGCCAGCAGCTTGCTACAGGGTACCACTGAAGCTTTCTTT	CASSLLQGTTEAFF
.	TRBV27	TRBJ2-1	TRBD1	14	TGTGCCAGCAGTCCCGCGGGACAGGGGAATGAGCAGTTCTTC	CASSPAGQGNEQFF
.	TRBV29-1	TRBJ2-7	TRBD1	14	TGCAGCGTTACCAGACAGGGGTCCCCCTACGAGCAGTACTTC	CSVTRQGSPYEQYF
.	TRBV5-1	TRBJ1-2	TRBD1	15	TGCGCCAGCAGCCCCGGGGACAGCTCTTACTATGGCTACACCTTC	CASSPGDSSYYGYTF
few	TRBV7-9	TRBJ2-7	TRBD2	15	TGTGCCAGCAGCCCGCCGAGCGGGGGGTTCTACGAGCAGTACTTC	CASSPPSGGFYEQYF
.	TRBV7-2	TRBJ1-2	.	15	TGTGCCAGCAGCCCCAAAGCGGGACACTGGAGTGGCTACACCTTC	CASSPKAGHWSGYTF
.	TRBV13	TRBJ2-7	TRBD2	16	TGTGCCAGCAGCCCACGGAGCGGGGGGCTCTCCTACGAGCAGTACTTC	CASSPRSGGLSYEQYF
.	TRBV29-1	TRBJ1-2	.	12	TGCAGCGACGAAGACAGGAGGGGCGGCTACACCTTC	CSDEDRRGGYTF
.	TRBV6-5	TRBJ1-1	TRBD1	14	TGTGCCAGTGATCCCGGACAGGGAGGAACTGAAGCTTTCTTT	CASDPGQGGTEAFF
few	TRBV29-1	TRBJ2-1	TRBD2	15	TGCAGCGTTTGGGTCGGTAGCGGGGCCTCCAATGAGCAGTTCTTC	CSVWVGSGASNEQFF
.	TRBV10-3	TRBJ2-3	TRBD2	12	TGTGCCATCGGGTGGGAGGGAGATACGCAGTATTTT	CAIGWEGDTQYF
.	TRBV5-5	TRBJ1-1	.	14	TGTGCCAGCAGCTTAAGGCTTAGTGGCACTGAAGCTTTCTTT	CASSLRLSGTEAFF
.	TRBV11-2	TRBJ2-4	.	13	TGTGCCAGCAGCTTAATTCGTGATAACATTCAGTACTTC	CASSLIRDNIQYF
.	TRBV4-1	TRBJ2-1	.	16	TGCGCCAGCAGCCAAGATCTCGGCAGAACCTACAATGAGCAGTTCTTC	CASSQDLGRTYNEQFF
.	TRBV7-2	TRBJ2-6	.	19	TGTGCCAGCAGCTTAGGACTAGGACAGTGGGCTTCTGGGGCCAACGTCCTGACTTTC	CASSLGLGQWASGANVLTF
.	TRBV7-8	TRBJ2-5	TRBD1	15	TGTGCCAGCAGCTTAACCACAGGGGCTGGGGAGACCCAGTACTTC	CASSLTTGAGETQYF
few	TRBV9	TRBJ1-4	TRBD1	15	TGTGCCAGCAGCGTTGGGACAGGAAATAATGAAAACCTGTTTTTT	CASSVGTGNNENLFF
.	TRBV29-1	TRBJ1-1	.	12	TGCAGCGCTGTGTGGGGAAACACTGAAGCTTTCTTT	CSAVWGNTEAFF
.	TRBV19	TRBJ2-3	.	14	TGTGCCAGTAGTATAGGACAGGAGGGAGATACGCAGTATTTT	CASSIGQEGDTQYF
.	TRBV9	TRBJ1-2	TRBD1	14	TGTGCCAGCAGCGTCGACGACAGGGGCTATGGCTACACCTTC	CASSVDDRGYGYTF
.	TRBV27	TRBJ1-1	.	15	TGTGCCAGCAGTTTATCCCAGACAGGCTTAAAAAAAGCTTTCTTT	CASSLSQTGLKKAFF
.	TRBV4-1	TRBJ2-7	.	16	TGCGCCAGCAGCCAAGAATTTGCACAGATCTCCTACGAGCAGTACTTC	CASSQEFAQISYEQYF
.	TRBV13	TRBJ1-6	TRBD1	14	TGTGCCAGCAGCTCGGGACAGGGGGCTAGACTCCTCCACTTT	CASSSGQGARLLHF
.	TRBV30	TRBJ2-3	TRBD2	14	TGTGCCTTTAATAGCGGGGGGGCGACAGATACGCAGTATTTT	CAFNSGGATDTQYF
.	TRBV6-1	TRBJ1-6	TRBD1	16	TGTGCCAGCAGTGAAGATGACAGGGCTGGCAATTCACCCCTCCACTTT	CASSEDDRAGNSPLHF
.	TRBV6-6	TRBJ2-7	TRBD1	12	TGTGCCTTGAGAGGGGGCGGACACGAGCAGTACTTC	CALRGGGHEQYF